This T cell receptor beta chain appears in the sequencing data of a study of shared clonotypes between healthy human individuals. Study results and caveats: Sorted-subset sequencing was shown by rarefaction to be incomplete despite large depth.

The germline gives CDR1 SNHLY, CDR2 FYNNEI. Deletions cut 0 bases from V and 4 bases from J, with 15 bases between. This CDR3 contains 16 residues. Details on this clone: Its matching antigen is unknown.

Naive CD8 cells were CD45RO-negative, positively selected for CCR7, excluding terminally differentiated effector memory CD45RA+ cells. Nashville, Tennessee was home to all donors, each a Caucasian adult. Genomic DNA belonging to each subset was distributed in equal measure over several immunoSEQ plates. The repertoire was sequenced with immunoSEQ multiplex PCR; TCRdb's copy has only in-frame clones and lacks some. In the table there are 1.5 million to 2.5 million clones, over 85% of which are singletons. This TCR was recovered from a man between 18 and 35 years old in good health. This rearrangement joins TRBV2 to TRBJ1-1, with unresolved D. Sequenced input: naive CD8+ T cells sorted from blood. The chain's CDR3 is CASSEAGSGLSTEAFF. In DNA, the CDR3 is TGTGCCAGCAGTGAAGCGGGGTCGGGGTTAAGCACTGAAGCTTTCTTT.